The 5 T cell receptor beta chains listed next were all sequenced from one sample in a study of blood T cell repertoires in COVID-19 (TCRdb year 2020). The method behind the library was the immunoSEQ multiplex PCR assay. TCRdb limited this immuneACCESS table to in-frame rearrangements with V and J called. A share of clones is missing; checked studies link under half to unresolved V genes, and the rest is unexplained. The sample profile shows about 88,000 clones; 87% of them were found once. The ten top clones hold over 12% of the sample. Sequencing was performed on peripheral blood. The receptor set was obtained from a male donor with acute or convalescent COVID-19.

The CDR3 reads CASRTGEAMNTEAFF. The CDR3 DNA reads as TGTGCCAGCAGAACAGGGGAGGCCATGAACACTGAAGCTTTCTTT. J is TRBJ1-1 and V is TRBV6-5; 7 nucleotides match TRBD1. CDR1 and CDR2 (germline): MNHEY, SVGAGI. The CDR3 has 15 amino acids. Trimming at V came to 6 bases and at J to 0 bases, leaving 7 bases not matched to a gene.

J is TRBJ1-4 and V is TRBV5-1, with a weak D call TRBD1 (5 bases). Trimming pared 3 bases from V and 8 bases from J, leaving 8 bases between. This CDR3 is built from 12 residues. The germline gives CDR1 SGHRS, CDR2 YFSETQ. CDR3: CASSWEGEKLFF. CDR3 DNA sequence: TGCGCCAGCAGCTGGGAGGGGGAAAAACTGTTTTTT.

This clone has a single count. The chain couples TRBV10-3 to TRBJ1-2, with unresolved D. The CDR3 has 14 residues. V was clipped by 0 bases and J by 6 bases, with 11 bases between them. Germline V gene lookup returns CDR1 ENHRY and CDR2 SYGVKD. The CDR3 nucleotides read TGTGCCATCAGTGAGTCGAGGGTCTCTAATGGCTACACCTTC. It is translated as CAISESRVSNGYTF.

The V gene is TRBV25-1, the J gene TRBJ1-4, with D perhaps matching TRBD1 (6 bases). CDR3 size: 15 residues. V lost 5 bases and J lost 7, with 17 bases in between. Germline CDR1 is MGHDK and CDR2 is SYGVNS. DNA for the CDR3: TGTGCCAGCAGTCCGGGAGGGGGGCTTAGTGAAAAACTGTTTTTT. Translated, it gives CASSPGGGLSEKLFF.

This rearrangement joins TRBV5-6 to TRBJ1-2; 8 bases agree with TRBD1. Trimming at V came to 4 bases and at J to 7 bases, leaving 9 bases not matched to a gene. From germline, CDR1 is SGHDT and CDR2 YYEEEE. CDR3 length equals 14 residues. CDR3 in amino acids: CASSPVGQGAGYTF. Written as DNA, the CDR3 is TGTGCCAGCAGCCCGGTGGGGCAGGGGGCTGGCTACACCTTC.